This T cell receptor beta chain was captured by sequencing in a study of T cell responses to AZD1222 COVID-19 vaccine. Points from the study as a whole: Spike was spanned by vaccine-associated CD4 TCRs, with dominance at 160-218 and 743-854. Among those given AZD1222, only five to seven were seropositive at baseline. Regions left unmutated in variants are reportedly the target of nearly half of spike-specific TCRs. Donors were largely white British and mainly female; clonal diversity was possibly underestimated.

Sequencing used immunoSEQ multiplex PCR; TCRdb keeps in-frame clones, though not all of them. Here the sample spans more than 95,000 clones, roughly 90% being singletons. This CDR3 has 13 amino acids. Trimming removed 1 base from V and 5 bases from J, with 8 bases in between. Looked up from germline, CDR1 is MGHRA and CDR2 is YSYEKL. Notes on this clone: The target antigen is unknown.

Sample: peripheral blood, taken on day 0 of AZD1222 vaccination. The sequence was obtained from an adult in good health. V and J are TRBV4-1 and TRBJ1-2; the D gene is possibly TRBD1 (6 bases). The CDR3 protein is CASSQAQGYGYTF. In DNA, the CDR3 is TGCGCCAGCAGCCAAGCACAGGGTTATGGCTACACCTTC.